One sample yielded the 11 T cell receptor beta chains listed below, sequenced in a study of T cell repertoires in cytomegalovirus infection. TCRdb fed the reads into MiXCR, producing one record per CDR3 protein. The repertoire holds approximately 250,000 distinct CDR3 sequences, with roughly an eighth as singletons. The source material was PBMCs. Source of these receptors: a human donor in good health (CMV status not recorded). Some clones in this sample may be carry-over from other donors' samples.

The sample holds many counts of this clonotype. The J gene is TRBJ2-2, the V gene TRBV7-2; D possibly corresponds to TRBD1 (6 bases). Germline CDR1 SGHTA, CDR2 FQGNSA. The ends were cut back, 5 bases at V and 2 bases at J, with 15 bases in the middle. The CDR3 runs to 16 residues. CDR3 in amino acids: CASSPRGDTNTGELFF. Written as DNA, the CDR3 is TGTGCCAGCAGCCCGAGAGGGGACACCAACACCGGGGAGCTGTTTTTT.

This chain's CDR3 is CSATIRGTSTDTQYF. CDR3 nucleotides: TGCAGTGCTACAATCAGGGGAACTAGCACAGATACGCAGTATTTT. The genes are TRBV20-1 and TRBJ2-3; possibly TRBD1 for D (6 bases). CDR1 is DFQATT and CDR2 is SNEGSKA in the germline V gene (reference sequence). This CDR3 region has 15 residues. The V gene lost 4 bases and the J gene lost 0 bases, with 14 bases spanning the gap.

This clonotype has a handful of counts. The rearrangement joins TRBV10-3 to TRBJ1-3; D gene uncertain. V lost 7 bases and J lost 4, with 11 bases in between. The CDR3 loop spans 13 amino acids. Germline-derived CDR1 and CDR2 are ENHRY and SYGVKD. The CDR3 sequence is CAINEGTGNTIYF. The CDR3 DNA reads TGTGCCATCAACGAGGGTACAGGAAACACCATATATTTT.

The chain combines TRBV20-1 with TRBJ2-5; 7 bases line up with TRBD2. V shed 4 bases and J 4 bases; nucleotides not matched to a gene: 3. The germline V gene encodes CDR1 DFQATT and CDR2 SNEGSKA (reference sequence). This CDR3 region has 12 residues. The CDR3 spells CSAKRGSETQYF. The CDR3 nucleotides are TGCAGTGCTAAGCGGGGATCAGAGACCCAGTACTTC.

The chain employs TRBV7-2 and TRBJ2-3; 7 bases map to TRBD2. The CDR3 runs 18 residues. In germline, CDR1 is SGHTA, CDR2 FQGNSA. Trimming at V came to 4 bases and at J to 4 bases, leaving 17 bases not matched to a gene. This CDR3 is CASSSLGGIGVGADTQYF. CDR3 coding DNA: TGTGCCAGCAGCTCCCTCGGGGGGATCGGAGTCGGTGCAGATACGCAGTATTTT.

The V call is TRBV15, the J call TRBJ1-5; no clear D. Germline loops: CDR1 LNHNV, CDR2 YYDKDF (reference sequence). Deletions cut 5 bases from V and 8 bases from J, with 10 bases between. The CDR3 totals 12 residues. The CDR3: CATSRVGEPQHF. CDR3 nucleotides: TGTGCCACCAGCCGGGTGGGTGAGCCCCAGCATTTT. Supplemented by reference TRBV15 and TRBJ1-5, the full variable domain reads DAMVIQNPRYQVTQFGKPVTLSCSQTLNHNVMYWYQQKSSQAPKLLFHYYDKDFNNEADTPDNFQSRRPNTSFCFLDIRSPGLGDTAMYLCATSRVGEPQHFGDGTRLSIL.

The chain joins TRBV20-1 to TRBJ1-6, with D tentatively TRBD1 (6 bases). The CDR3 runs to 13 residues. V lost 3 bases to trimming and J lost 8 bases, with 11 bases between them. The germline V gene encodes CDR1 DFQATT and CDR2 SNEGSKA (reference sequence). The CDR3 nucleotides are TGCAGTGCTAGTCAGGAGGGGGATTCACCCCTCCACTTT. It translates to CSASQEGDSPLHF.

Many counts were recorded for this clonotype. This chain uses TRBV25-1 with TRBJ2-1; 7 bases are shared with TRBD1. J lost 6 bases, V lost 5 bases, and 13 bases had no gene match. This CDR3 contains 16 residues. Germline V gene data show CDR1 as MGHDK and CDR2 as SYGVNS. The CDR3: CASSPYRDSGLNEQFF. The CDR3 nucleotides are TGTGCCAGCAGTCCTTACCGGGACAGCGGACTCAATGAGCAGTTCTTC.

The chain couples TRBV7-9 to TRBJ2-2, with TRBD2 matching over 10 bases. The CDR3 has 16 residues. Germline CDR1 reads SEHNR; CDR2 reads FQNEAQ (reference sequence). V dropped 5 bases and J dropped 2; count of bases not matched to a gene: 5. The CDR3 DNA follows: TGTGCCAGCAGCCACCGGACTAGCGGCAACACCGGGGAGCTGTTTTTT. It encodes CASSHRTSGNTGELFF.

The table lists this clonotype with many counts. This chain uses TRBV6-2 or TRBV6-3 with TRBJ2-1; 12 bases are shared with TRBD2. Trimming removed 6 bases from V and 7 bases from J; junction bases left unmatched: 7. This CDR3 is built from 15 residues. CDR1 and CDR2 (germline): MNHEY, SVGEGT. CDR3 amino acids: CASRPTSGSRNEQFF. The CDR3 nucleotides read TGTGCCAGCAGACCGACTAGCGGGAGCCGGAATGAGCAGTTCTTC.

The V gene is TRBV6-4, the J gene TRBJ1-2, with D maybe TRBD1 (6 bases). Germline V gene data show CDR1 as MRHNA and CDR2 as SNTAGT. The CDR3 consists of 15 residues. V was cut by 0 bases and J by 4 bases, with 12 bases left in between. DNA for the CDR3: TGTGCCAGCAGTGACTCGATATCCAGGGGCTATGGCTACACCTTC. Translating it yields CASSDSISRGYGYTF.